These T cell receptor beta chains were read from a single sample in a study of breast tumors, draining lymph nodes, adjacent tissues. TCRdb itself ran the multiplex PCR reads through MiXCR, one entry per CDR3 protein. The sample shows about 66,000 distinct CDR3 sequences, 43% of them seen only once. Sequenced input: breast tumor tissue. The receptors were gathered from a female donor with breast cancer. Some clones in this sample may be carry-over from other donors' samples. The CDR3 runs from the conserved cysteine through the conserved F or W. D genes are given only for firm matches.

TRBJ1-2,TRBV19,.,CASSIDSGAGGYTF
TRBJ2-7,TRBV4-1,.,CASSQEDGIYEQYF
TRBJ1-2,TRBV7-2,.,CASSSSVGVRIYGYTF
TRBJ1-5,TRBV6-4,.,CASSDVGIGMDEQPQHF
TRBJ1-2,TRBV6-6,.,CASSTPAGRGGGYTF
TRBJ1-2,TRBV19,.,CASSMDAGNGYTF
TRBJ1-2,TRBV6-1,.,CASSRGSGYGCTF
TRBJ2-5,TRBV20-1,.,CSVEQETQYF
TRBJ2-1,TRBV12-3/TRBV12-4,TRBD1,CASSRTGVEQFF
TRBJ1-5,TRBV20-1,.,CRRTRVNQPQHF
TRBJ2-3,TRBV6-2/TRBV6-3,.,CASTRGDTQYF
TRBJ2-3,TRBV7-9,TRBD1,CASSSLDGIGGKYPQYF
TRBJ2-1,TRBV7-2,.,CASSFYGGSCNEQFF
TRBJ2-3,TRBV9,.,CAGSVEASDTQYF
TRBJ2-1,TRBV7-9,.,CASSSLDRHRGANKQFF
TRBJ1-6,TRBV20-1,.,CSANPTRDLANSPLHF
TRBJ1-1,TRBV19,.,CASGLATENTEAFF
TRBJ2-5,TRBV12-3/TRBV12-4,TRBD1,CASSSGTGQQKYQETQYF
TRBJ2-5,TRBV5-6,.,CASSTRETQYF
TRBJ1-5,TRBV5-1,.,CASMHLTQETQHF
TRBJ2-1,TRBV6-1,.,CASSPRDFYNEQFF
TRBJ2-1,TRBV12-3/TRBV12-4,.,CASSGQSGSYNEQFF
TRBJ1-6,TRBV7-2,.,CASSLERTEPLHF
TRBJ1-6,TRBV19,.,CASITPGGASSGGLGNSPLHF
TRBJ2-3,TRBV7-6,TRBD2,CASSLGGGRRSTDTQYF
TRBJ2-1,TRBV5-4,TRBD2,CASSSGLGAYEQFF
TRBJ2-3,TRBV3-1,TRBD2,CASTRERGGHTDTQYF
TRBJ1-1,TRBV6-6,.,CASKEGRSDTEAFF
TRBJ1-6,TRBV6-2/TRBV6-3,TRBD1,CASSYWGTGWPNSPLHF
TRBJ1-2,TRBV3-1,.,CASSQSNYGYTF
TRBJ2-3,TRBV24-1,TRBD1,CATSDGQGAGDTQYF
TRBJ2-3,TRBV11-3,.,CASSYLLDTQYF